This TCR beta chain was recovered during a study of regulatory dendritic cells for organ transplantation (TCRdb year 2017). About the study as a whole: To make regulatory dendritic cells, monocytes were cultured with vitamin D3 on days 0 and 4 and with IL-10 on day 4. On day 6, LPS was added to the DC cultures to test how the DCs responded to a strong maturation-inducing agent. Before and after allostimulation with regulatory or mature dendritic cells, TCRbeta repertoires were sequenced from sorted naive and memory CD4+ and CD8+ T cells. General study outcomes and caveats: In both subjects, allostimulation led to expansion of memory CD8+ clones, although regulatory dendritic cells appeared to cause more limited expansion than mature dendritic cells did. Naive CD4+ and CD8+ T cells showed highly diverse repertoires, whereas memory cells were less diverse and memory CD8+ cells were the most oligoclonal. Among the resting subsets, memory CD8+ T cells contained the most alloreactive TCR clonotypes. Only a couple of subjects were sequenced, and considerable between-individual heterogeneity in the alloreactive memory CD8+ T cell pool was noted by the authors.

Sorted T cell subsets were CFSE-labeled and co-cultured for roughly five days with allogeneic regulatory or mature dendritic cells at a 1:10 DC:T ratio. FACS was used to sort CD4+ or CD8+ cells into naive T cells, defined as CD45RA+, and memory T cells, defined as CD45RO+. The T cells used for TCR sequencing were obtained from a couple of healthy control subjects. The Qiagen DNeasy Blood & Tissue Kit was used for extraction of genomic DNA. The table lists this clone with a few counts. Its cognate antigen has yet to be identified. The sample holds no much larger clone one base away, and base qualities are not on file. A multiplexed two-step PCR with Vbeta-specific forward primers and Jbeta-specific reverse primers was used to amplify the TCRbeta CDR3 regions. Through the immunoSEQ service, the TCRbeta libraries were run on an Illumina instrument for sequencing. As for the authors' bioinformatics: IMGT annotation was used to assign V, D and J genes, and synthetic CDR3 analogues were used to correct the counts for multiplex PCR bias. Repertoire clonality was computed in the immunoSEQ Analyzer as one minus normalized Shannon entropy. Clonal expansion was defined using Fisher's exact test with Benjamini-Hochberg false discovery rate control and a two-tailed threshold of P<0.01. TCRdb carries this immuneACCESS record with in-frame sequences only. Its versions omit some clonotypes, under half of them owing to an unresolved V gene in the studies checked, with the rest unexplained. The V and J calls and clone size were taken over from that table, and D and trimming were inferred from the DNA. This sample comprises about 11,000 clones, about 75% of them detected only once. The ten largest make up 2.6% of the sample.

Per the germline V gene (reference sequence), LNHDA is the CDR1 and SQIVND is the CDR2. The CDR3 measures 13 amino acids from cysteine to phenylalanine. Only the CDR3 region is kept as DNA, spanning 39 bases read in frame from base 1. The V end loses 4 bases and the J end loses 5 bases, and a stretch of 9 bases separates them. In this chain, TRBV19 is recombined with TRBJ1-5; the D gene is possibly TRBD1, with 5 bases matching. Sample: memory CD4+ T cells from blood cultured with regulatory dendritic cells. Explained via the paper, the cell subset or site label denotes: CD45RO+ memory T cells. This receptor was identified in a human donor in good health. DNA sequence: TGTGCCAGTAGTACGGACACCTATCAGCCCCAGCATTTT. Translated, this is CASSTDTYQPQHF.